This T cell receptor (beta chain) emerged from a study of cytomegalovirus exposure and HLA in healthy donors. A few counts support this clone. Primers for the PCR totalled 60 Vbeta and 13 Jbeta. Data came from immunoSEQ multiplex PCR; TCRdb stores just in-frame clones and leaves some out. Altogether about 190,000 clones are present, about an eighth being singletons, with the ten largest covering roughly 7.7%. This CDR3 is built from 16 residues. This TCR was recovered from a middle-aged man in good health and CMV-seropositive. Sequenced: PBMCs. The rearrangement links TRBV21-1 to TRBJ1-2; TRBD1 was called by the table and not checked on the DNA. TRBV21-1 is listed as a pseudogene. This CDR3 is CASSKAHTEPNYGYTF. In DNA form, the CDR3 reads TGTGCCAGCAGCAAAGCGCACACAGAACCTAACTATGGCTACACCTTC.